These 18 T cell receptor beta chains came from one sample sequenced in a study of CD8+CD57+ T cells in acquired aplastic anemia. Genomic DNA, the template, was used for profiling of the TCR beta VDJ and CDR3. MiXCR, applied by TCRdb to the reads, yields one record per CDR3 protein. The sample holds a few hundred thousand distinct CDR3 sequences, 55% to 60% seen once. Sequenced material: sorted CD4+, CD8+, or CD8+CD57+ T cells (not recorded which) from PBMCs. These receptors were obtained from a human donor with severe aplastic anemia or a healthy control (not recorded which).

The CDR3: CASSSWGEQYF. The CDR3 DNA reads TGTGCCAGCAGCTCCTGGGGCGAGCAGTACTTC. The chain recombines TRBV14 with TRBJ2-7; D not resolved. Germline assignment: CDR1 SGHDN and CDR2 FVKESK. The CDR3 contains 11 residues. V was pared by 5 bases and J by 6 bases, with 8 bases between.

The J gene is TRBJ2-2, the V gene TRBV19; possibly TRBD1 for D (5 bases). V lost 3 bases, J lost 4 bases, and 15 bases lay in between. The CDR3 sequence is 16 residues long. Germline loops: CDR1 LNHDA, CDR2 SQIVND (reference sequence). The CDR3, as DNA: TGTGCCAGTAGTATCCCCCCAGGGATCGGCACCGGGGAGCTGTTTTTT. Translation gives CASSIPPGIGTGELFF.

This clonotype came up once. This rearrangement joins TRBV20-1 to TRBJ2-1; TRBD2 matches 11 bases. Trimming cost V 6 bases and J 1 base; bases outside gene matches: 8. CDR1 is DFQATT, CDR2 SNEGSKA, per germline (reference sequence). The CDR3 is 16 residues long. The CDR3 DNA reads TGCAGTGCCCTTAGCGGGGGGGCCAGGTCCTACAATGAGCAGTTCTTC. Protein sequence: CSALSGGARSYNEQFF.

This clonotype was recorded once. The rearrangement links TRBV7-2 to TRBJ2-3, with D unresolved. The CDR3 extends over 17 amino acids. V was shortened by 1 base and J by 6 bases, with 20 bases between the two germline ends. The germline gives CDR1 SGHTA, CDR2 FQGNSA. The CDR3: CASSLVAFGRAGDTQYF. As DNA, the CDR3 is TGTGCCAGCAGCTTAGTAGCCTTCGGTAGGGCCGGGGATACGCAGTATTTT. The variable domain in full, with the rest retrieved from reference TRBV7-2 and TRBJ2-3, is GAGVSQSPSNKVTEKGKDVELRCDPISGHTALYWYRQSLGQGLEFLIYFQGNSAPDKSGLPSDRFSAERTGGSVSTLTIQRTQQEDSAVYLCASSLVAFGRAGDTQYFGPGTRLTVL.

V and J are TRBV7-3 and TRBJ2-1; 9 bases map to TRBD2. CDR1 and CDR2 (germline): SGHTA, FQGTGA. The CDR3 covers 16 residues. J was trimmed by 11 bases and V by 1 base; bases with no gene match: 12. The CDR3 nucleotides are TGTGCCAGCAGCTTAATCGGTGGCGGGGGGGCCACTAAGCAGTTCTTC. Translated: CASSLIGGGGATKQFF.

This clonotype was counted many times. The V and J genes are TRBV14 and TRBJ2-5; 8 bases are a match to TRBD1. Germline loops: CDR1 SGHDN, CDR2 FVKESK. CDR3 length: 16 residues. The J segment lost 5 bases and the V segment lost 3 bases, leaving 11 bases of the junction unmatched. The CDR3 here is CASSQVGQGVRETQYF. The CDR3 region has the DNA TGTGCCAGCAGCCAGGTTGGACAGGGTGTCAGGGAGACCCAGTACTTC.

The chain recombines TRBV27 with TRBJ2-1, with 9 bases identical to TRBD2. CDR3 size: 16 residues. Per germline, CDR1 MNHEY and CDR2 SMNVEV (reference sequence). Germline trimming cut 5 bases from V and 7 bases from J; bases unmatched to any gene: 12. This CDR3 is CASSPISGGRANEQFF. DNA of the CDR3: TGTGCCAGCAGTCCAATAAGCGGGGGGCGGGCTAATGAGCAGTTCTTC.

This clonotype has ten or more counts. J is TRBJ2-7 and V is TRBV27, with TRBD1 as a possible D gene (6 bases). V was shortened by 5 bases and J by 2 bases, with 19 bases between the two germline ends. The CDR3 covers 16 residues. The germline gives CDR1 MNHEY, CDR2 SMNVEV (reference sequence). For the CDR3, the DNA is TGTGCCAGCAGTCCGTTAGGGGGACCCAGGGCCTACGAGCAGTACTTC. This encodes CASSPLGGPRAYEQYF.

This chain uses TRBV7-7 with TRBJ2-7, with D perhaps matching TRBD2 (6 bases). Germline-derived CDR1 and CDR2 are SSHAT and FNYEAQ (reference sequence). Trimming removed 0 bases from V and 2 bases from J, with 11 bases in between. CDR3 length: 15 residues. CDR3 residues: CASSLAAGVTYEQYF. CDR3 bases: TGTGCCAGCAGCTTAGCAGCGGGCGTTACCTACGAGCAGTACTTC.

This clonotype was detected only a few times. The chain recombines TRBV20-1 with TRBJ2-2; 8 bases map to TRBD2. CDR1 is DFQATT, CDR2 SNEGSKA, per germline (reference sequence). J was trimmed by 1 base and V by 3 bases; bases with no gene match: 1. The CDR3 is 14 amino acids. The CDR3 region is CSASREGNTGELFF. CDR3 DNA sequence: TGCAGTGCTAGTCGGGAGGGGAACACCGGGGAGCTGTTTTTT.

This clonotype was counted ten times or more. The CDR3: CAISMSGNSNQPQHF. The CDR3 nucleotides read TGTGCCATCAGTATGTCCGGAAATAGCAATCAGCCCCAGCATTTT. This sequence joins TRBV10-3 and TRBJ1-5; D unclear. This CDR3 has 15 amino acids. The V gene lost 5 bases and the J gene lost 0 bases, with 11 bases spanning the gap. CDR1 is ENHRY, CDR2 SYGVKD, per germline.

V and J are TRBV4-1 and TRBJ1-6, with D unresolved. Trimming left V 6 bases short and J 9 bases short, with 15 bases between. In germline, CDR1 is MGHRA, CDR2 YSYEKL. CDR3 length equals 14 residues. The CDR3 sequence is CASRQVPIASPLHF. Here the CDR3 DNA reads TGCGCCAGCAGGCAGGTCCCTATCGCTTCACCCCTCCACTTT.

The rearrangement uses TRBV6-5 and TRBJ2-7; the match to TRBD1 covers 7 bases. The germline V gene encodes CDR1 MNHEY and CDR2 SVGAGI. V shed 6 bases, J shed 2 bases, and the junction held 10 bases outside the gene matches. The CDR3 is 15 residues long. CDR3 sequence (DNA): TGTGCCAGCAGCCCAGGGGAAGGGGGCGCCTACGAGCAGTACTTC. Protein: CASSPGEGGAYEQYF.

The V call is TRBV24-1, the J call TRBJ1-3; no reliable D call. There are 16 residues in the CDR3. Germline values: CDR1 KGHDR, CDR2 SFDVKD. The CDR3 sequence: CDRGPGRLCSGNTIYF. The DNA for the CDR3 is TGTGACCGTGGCCCTGGGAGGCTGTGCTCTGGAAACACCATATATTTT.

The CDR3 spells CASSLIRHEQYF. The CDR3 region has the DNA TGTGCCAGCAGCTTAATTCGCCACGAGCAGTACTTC. This sequence joins TRBV7-8 and TRBJ2-7; D not resolved. The CDR3 has 12 amino acids. With 2 bases removed from V and 5 bases from J, the gap between germline ends came to 7 bases. CDR1 and CDR2 from the germline V gene are SGHVS and FQNEAQ.

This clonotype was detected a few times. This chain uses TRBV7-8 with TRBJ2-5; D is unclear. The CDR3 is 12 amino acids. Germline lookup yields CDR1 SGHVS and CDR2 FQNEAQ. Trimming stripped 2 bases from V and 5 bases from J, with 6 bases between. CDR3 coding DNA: TGTGCCAGCAGCTTAAGCGCGGAGACCCAGTACTTC. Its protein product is CASSLSAETQYF.

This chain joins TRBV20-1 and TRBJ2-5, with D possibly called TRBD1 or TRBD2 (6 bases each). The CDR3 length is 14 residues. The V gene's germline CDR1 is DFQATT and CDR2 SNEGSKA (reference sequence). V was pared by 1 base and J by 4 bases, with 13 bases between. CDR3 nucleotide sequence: TGCAGTGCTAGAGTTCGGGGGCAGATAGAGACCCAGTACTTC. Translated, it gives CSARVRGQIETQYF.

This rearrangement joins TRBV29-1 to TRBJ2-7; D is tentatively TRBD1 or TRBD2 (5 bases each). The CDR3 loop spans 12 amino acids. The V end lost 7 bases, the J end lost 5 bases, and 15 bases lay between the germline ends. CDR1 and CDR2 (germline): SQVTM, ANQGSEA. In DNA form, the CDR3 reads TGCAGCGCTGAGGGTCAGGGCCACGAGCAGTACTTC. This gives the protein CSAEGQGHEQYF.